The source of this T cell receptor beta chain is a study of molecular identifiers for immune sequencing clone quantification. Study-level findings and limits: Shared barcodes on identical TCR molecules could underestimate the sizes of highly expanded clones.

CDR1 and CDR2 (germline): SEHNR, FQNEAQ (reference sequence). The CDR3 runs to 16 residues. V shed 7 bases and J shed 2 bases, with 18 bases lying between them. On this clonotype: Its antigen is unknown. This may be a read error: a much more frequent sequence differs by one nucleotide.

TCRdb re-derived calls from the PCR reads in MiXCR, one entry per CDR3 protein. The table includes about 510,000 distinct CDR3 sequences, about 22% detected once. The sample was naive CD8+ T cells from blood, with Jurkat cell RNA spiked in. This sample's subset: FACS-sorted CD8+CD4-CCR7+CD45RA+ naive T cells. The clonotype comes from a human donor in good health. Some libraries in this study had Jurkat cell RNA spiked in. The chain joins TRBV7-9 to TRBJ1-3, with unresolved D. DNA of the CDR3: TGTGCCAGCACTCATTTTGTCGGAATCCCTGGAAACACCATATATTTT. Protein sequence: CASTHFVGIPGNTIYF. The full variable domain, rest sourced from reference TRBV7-9 and TRBJ1-3, is DTGVSQNPRHKITKRGQNVTFRCDPISEHNRLYWYRQTLGQGPEFLTYFQNEAQLEKSRLLSDRFSAERPKGSFSTLEIQRTEQGDSAMYLCASTHFVGIPGNTIYFGEGSWLTVV.